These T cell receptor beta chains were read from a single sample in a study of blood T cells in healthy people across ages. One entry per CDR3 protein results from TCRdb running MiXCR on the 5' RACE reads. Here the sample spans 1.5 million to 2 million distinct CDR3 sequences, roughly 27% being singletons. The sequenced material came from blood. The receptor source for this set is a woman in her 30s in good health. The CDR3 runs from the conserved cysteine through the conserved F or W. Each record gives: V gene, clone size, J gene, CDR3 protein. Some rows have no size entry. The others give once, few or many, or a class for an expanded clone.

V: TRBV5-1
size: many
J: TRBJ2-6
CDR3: CASTPLAYDGANVLTF

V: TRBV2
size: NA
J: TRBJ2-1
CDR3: CASSDTASGRDEQFF

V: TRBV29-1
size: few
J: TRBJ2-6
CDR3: CSVPGSGVNVLTF

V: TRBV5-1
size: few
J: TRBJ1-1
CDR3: CASSLGPGRTEAFF

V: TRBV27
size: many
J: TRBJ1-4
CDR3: CASSSGQGVEKLFF

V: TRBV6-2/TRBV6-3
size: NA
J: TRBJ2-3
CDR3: CACRPGGSSDTQYF

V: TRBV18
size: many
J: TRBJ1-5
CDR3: CASSPREGNQPQHF

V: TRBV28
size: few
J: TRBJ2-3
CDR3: CASSLSAADTQYF

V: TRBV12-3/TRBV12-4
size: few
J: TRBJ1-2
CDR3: CASSRGGGAHYGYTF

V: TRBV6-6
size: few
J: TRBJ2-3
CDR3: CASTPTHSTDTQYF

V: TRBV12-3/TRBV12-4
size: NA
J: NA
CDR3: CASSLAGGSSGYEQYF

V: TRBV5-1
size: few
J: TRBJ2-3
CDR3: CASSLESGPGDTQYF

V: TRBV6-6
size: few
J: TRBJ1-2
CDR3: CASSTEGHGYTF

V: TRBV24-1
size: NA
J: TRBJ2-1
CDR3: CATSVAKETQFF

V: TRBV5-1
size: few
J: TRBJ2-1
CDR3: CASGPQSSYNEQFF

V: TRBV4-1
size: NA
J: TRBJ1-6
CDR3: CVSSQDLVPYNSPLHF

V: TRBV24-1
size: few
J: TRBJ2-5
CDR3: CATSLIRGQETQYF

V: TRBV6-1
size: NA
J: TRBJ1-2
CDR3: CASSEFAGYTF

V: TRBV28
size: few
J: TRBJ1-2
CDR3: CASSRGSGVTYYGYTF

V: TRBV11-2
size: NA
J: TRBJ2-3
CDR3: CAGSLDGTSGRDTQYF

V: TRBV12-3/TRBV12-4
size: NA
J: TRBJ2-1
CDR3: CASRGQGSLQFEQFF

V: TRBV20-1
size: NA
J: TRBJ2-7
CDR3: CSARDLEGGQNERYF

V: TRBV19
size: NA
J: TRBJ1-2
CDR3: CASSITGEYGYTF

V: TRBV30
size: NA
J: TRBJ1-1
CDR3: CAWTDSYTEAFF

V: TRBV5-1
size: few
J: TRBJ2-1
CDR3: CASSFSTRESSYNEQFF

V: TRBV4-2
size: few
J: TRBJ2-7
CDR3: CASSQEWAGPYEQYF

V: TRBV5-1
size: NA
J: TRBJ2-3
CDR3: CASSLTSGGPGDTQYF

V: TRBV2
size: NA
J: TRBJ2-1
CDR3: CASIQRTRSHEQFF

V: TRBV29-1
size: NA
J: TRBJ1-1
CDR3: CSAGRQGVYRGEAFF

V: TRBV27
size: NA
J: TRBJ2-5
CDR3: CASGYYMGSQETQYF

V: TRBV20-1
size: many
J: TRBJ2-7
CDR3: CSASNPGRDSYEQYF

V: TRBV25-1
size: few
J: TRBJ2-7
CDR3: CASTPGTSGGLVQYF

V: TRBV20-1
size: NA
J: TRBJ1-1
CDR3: CSAGGGSYTEAFF

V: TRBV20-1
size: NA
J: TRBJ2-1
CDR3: CSAGDKVAGGPEQFF

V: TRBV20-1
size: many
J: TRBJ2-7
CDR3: CSARRASGGYEQYF

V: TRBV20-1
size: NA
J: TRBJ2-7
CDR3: CSARAGQGHYEQYF

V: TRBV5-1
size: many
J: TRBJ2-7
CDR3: CASSSGTLSYEQYF

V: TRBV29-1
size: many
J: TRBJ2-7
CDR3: CSVPKRQGKAYEQYF

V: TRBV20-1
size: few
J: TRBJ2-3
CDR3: CSARNPGVGTQYF

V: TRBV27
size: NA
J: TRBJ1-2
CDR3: CASSFAEGTAGYGYTF

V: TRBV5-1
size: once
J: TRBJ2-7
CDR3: CASSPGQWAYEQYF

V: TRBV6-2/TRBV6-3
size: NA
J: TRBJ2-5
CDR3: CASSFRPAQETQYF

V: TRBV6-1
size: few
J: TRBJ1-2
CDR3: CASSEDSRYGYTF

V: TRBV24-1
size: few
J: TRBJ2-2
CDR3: CATSETSGATGELFF

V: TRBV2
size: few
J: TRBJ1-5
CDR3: CASSKSGGKNQPQHF

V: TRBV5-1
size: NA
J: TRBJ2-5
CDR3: CASSLTGMGETQYF

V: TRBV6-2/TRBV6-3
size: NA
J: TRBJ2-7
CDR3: CASRHRQGAWEQYF

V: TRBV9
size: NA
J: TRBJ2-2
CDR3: CASSAGPSGELFF